This T cell receptor beta chain was observed in a study of response to subunit inactivated influenza vaccine. A remark on this clonotype: Its antigen is not known.

In TCRdb, the RT-PCR reads were re-called with MiXCR into one record per CDR3 protein. The sample lists 400,000 to 650,000 distinct CDR3 sequences; around 7.9% were seen once. Study-level findings and limits: It was the authors' suggestion that each seasonal influenza vaccination recruits few new T cells.

The CDR3 extends over 16 amino acids. Trimming at V came to 4 bases and at J to 6 bases, leaving 9 bases not matched to a gene. Germline loops: CDR1 LGHNA, CDR2 YSLEER. The clonotype was recovered from a man aged 45-69 years who received an inactivated influenza vaccine. Sequenced here: PBMCs from blood, sampled roughly 24 months after vaccination. The J gene is TRBJ2-7, the V gene TRBV4-3, with TRBD2 matching 13 bases. The CDR3 reads CASSRVGLAGAGEQYF. The CDR3 DNA reads as TGCGCCAGCAGCCGAGTAGGACTAGCGGGAGCTGGCGAGCAGTACTTC.